Shown below are 4 T cell receptor beta chains from a single sample sequenced in a study of blood T cells in healthy people across ages. The second PCR ran roughly 6 to 11 cycles with a sample-barcoded 5' primer and J-beta primers. TCRdb called the 5' RACE reads again in MiXCR, with one record for every CDR3 protein. The table has about 1,800,000 distinct CDR3 sequences, over 25% seen once. The source material was blood. All receptors come from a woman aged 25-40 years in good health.

The chain combines TRBV5-1 with TRBJ2-7; D gene uncertain. V was clipped by 6 bases and J by 5 bases, with 15 bases between them. In germline, CDR1 is SGHRS, CDR2 YFSETQ. The CDR3 has 13 residues. The CDR3, as DNA: TGCGCCAGCACCATGCTAGGTTCCAACGAGCAGTACTTC. As protein: CASTMLGSNEQYF.

Ten or more counts support this clonotype. This chain links TRBV20-1 with TRBJ2-7; TRBD2 might be the D (6 bases). V was shortened by 0 bases and J by 7 bases, with 16 bases between the two germline ends. The CDR3 spans 14 residues. CDR1 and CDR2 from the germline V gene are DFQATT and SNEGSKA (reference sequence). The CDR3 DNA follows: TGCAGTGCTAGAGATGGGTCCTGGGGGGATGAGCAGTACTTC. Translation: CSARDGSWGDEQYF.

This clonotype was detected a few times. Given a much more abundant clone one base away, this may be a read error. The chain recombines TRBV4-2 with TRBJ2-1; 11 bases are shared with TRBD2. The germline V gene has CDR1 LGHNA and CDR2 YNFKEQ. The CDR3 extends over 16 amino acids. CDR3 in DNA: TGTGCCAGCAACCAACTTAGCGGGGGGGCCTACAATGAGCAGTTCTTC. Translated: CASNQLSGGAYNEQFF.

On this clonotype: A much larger clone is a single base away; this may be a read error. The chain is built from TRBV20-1 and TRBJ2-4, with 10 nucleotides matching TRBD2. Germline values: CDR1 DFQATT, CDR2 SNEGSKA (reference sequence). The CDR3 is 14 amino acids. CDR3 loop: CSARVGTSVNIRYF. The DNA of the CDR3 is TGCAGTGCTAGAGTTGGGACTAGCGTTAACATTCGGTACTTC.